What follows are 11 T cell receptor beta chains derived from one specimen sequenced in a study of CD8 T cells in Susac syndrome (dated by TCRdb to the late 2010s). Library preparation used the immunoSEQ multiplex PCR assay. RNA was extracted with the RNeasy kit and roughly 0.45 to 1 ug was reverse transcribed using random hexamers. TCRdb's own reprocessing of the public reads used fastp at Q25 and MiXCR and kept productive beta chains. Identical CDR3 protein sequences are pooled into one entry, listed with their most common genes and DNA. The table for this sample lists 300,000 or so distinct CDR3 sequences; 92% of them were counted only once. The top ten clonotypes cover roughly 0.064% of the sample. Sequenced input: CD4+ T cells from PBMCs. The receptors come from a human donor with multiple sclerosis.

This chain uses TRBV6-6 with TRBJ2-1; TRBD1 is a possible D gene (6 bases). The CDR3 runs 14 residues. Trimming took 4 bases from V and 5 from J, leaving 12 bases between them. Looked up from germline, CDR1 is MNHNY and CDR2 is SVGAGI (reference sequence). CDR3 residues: CASSWGRTHNEQFF. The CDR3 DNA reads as TGTGCCAGCAGTTGGGGGCGGACCCACAATGAGCAGTTCTTC.

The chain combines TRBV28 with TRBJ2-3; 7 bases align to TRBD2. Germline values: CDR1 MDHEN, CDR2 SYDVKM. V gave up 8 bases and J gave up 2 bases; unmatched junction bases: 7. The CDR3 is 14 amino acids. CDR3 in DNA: TGTGCCAGCGGGAGGACTAGTCTCACAGATACGCAGTATTTT. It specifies CASGRTSLTDTQYF.

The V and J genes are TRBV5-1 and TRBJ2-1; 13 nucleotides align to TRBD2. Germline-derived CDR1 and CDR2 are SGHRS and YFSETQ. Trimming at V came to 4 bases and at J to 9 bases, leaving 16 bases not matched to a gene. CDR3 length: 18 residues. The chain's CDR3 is CASSRSGSLAGGLVEQFF. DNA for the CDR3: TGCGCCAGCAGCCGCTCGGGCTCACTAGCGGGAGGGCTAGTTGAGCAGTTCTTC.

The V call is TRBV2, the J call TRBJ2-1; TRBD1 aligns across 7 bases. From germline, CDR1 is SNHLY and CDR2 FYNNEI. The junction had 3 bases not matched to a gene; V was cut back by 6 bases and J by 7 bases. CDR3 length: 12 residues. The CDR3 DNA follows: TGTGCCAGCAGGGGGACAGCTAATGAGCAGTTCTTC. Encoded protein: CASRGTANEQFF.

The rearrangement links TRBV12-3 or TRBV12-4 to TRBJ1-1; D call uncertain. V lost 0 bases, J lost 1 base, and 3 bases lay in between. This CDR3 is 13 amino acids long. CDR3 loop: CASSLAPNTEAFF. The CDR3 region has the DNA TGTGCCAGCAGTTTAGCTCCGAACACTGAAGCTTTCTTT.

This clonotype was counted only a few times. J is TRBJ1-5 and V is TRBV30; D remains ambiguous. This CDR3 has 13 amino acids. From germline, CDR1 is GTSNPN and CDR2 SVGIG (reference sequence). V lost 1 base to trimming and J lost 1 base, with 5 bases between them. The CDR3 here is CAWSADSNQPQHF. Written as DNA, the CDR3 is TGTGCCTGGAGTGCTGACAGCAATCAGCCCCAGCATTTT.

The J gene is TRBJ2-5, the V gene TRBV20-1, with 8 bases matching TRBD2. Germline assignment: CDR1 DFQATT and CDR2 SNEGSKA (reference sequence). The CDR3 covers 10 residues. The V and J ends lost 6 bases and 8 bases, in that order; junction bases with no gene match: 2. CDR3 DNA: TGCAGTGCGATAGCGGGAACCCAGTACTTC. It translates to CSAIAGTQYF.

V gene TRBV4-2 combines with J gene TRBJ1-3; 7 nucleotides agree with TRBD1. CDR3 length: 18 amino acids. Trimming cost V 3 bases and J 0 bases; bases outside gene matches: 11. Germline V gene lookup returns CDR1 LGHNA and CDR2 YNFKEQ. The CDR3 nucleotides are TGTGCCAGCAGCCAGAAAAACCTGGGACAGCTCTCTGGAAACACCATATATTTT. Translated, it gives CASSQKNLGQLSGNTIYF.

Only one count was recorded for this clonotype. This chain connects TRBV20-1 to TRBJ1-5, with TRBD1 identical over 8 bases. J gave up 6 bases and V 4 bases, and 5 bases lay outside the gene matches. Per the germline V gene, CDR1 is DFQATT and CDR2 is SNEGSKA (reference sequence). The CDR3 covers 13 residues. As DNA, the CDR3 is TGCAGTGCTATGACAGGGGCGTCTCAGCCCCAGCATTTT. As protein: CSAMTGASQPQHF.

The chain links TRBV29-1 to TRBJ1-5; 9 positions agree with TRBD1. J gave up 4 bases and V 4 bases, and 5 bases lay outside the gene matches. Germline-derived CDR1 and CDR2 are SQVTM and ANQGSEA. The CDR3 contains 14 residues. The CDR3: CSVGGTGFNQPQHF. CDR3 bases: TGCAGCGTTGGGGGGACAGGGTTTAATCAGCCCCAGCATTTT.

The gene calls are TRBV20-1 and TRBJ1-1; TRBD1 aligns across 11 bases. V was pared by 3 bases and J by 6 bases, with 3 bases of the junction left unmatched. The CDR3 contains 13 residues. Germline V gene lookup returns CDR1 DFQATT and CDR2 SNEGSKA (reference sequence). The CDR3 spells CSARGDRGSEAFF. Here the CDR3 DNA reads TGCAGTGCTAGGGGGGACAGGGGGTCTGAAGCTTTCTTT.